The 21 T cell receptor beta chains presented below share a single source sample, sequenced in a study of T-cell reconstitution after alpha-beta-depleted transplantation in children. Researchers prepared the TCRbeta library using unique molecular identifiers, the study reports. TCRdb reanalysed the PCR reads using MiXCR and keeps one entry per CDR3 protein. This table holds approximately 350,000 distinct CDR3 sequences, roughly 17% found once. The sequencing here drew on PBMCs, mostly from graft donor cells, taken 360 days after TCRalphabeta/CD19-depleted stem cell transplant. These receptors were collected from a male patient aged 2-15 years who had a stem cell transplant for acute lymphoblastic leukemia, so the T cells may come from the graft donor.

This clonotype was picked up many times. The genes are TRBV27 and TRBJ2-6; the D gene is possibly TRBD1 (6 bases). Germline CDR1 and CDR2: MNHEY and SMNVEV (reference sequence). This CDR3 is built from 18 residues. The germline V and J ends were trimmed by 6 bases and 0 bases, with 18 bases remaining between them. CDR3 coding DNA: TGTGCCAGCAGGGCCTTACAGGGCACAATCTCTGGGGCCAACGTCCTGACTTTC. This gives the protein CASRALQGTISGANVLTF.

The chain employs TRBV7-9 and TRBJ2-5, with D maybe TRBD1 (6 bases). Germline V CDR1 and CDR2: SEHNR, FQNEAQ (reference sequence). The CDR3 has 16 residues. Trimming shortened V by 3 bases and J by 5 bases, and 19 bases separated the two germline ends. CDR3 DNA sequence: TGTGCCAGCAGCTTCCTACTACTCACAGGGTTGGAGACCCAGTACTTC. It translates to CASSFLLLTGLETQYF.

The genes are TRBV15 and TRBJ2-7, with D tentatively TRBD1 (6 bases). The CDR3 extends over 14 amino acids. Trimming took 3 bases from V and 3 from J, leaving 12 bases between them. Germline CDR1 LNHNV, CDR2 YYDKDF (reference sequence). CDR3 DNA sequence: TGTGCCACCAGCAGTGGGGGCAGGGTCTACGAGCAGTACTTC. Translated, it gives CATSSGGRVYEQYF.

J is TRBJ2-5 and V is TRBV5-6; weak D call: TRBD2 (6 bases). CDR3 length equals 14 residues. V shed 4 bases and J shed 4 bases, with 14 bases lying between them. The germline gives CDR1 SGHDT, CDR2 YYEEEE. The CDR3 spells CASSNLGGRETQYF. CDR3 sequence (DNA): TGTGCCAGCAGCAACCTGGGGGGACGAGAGACCCAGTACTTC.

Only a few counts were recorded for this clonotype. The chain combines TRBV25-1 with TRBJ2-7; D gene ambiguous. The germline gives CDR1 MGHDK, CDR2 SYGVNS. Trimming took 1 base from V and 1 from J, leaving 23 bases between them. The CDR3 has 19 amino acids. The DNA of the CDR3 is TGTGCCAGCAGTGAATTGGTATTGGGGTTAAGAGGTGTGTCCTACGAGCAGTACTTC. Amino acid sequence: CASSELVLGLRGVSYEQYF.

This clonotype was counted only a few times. CDR3 sequence (DNA): TGTGCCAGCAGAAGGACAGGAAGCTTGAACACTGAAGCTTTCTTT. Its protein is CASRRTGSLNTEAFF. This chain links TRBV6-1 with TRBJ1-1, with 7 bases aligning to TRBD1. The CDR3 runs to 15 residues. From germline, CDR1 is MNHNS and CDR2 SASEGT. J gave up 0 bases and V 6 bases, and 7 bases lay outside the gene matches.

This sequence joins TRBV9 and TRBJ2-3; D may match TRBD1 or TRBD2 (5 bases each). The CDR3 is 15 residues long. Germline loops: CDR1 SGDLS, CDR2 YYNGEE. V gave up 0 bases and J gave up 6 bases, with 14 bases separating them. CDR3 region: CASSVVDRGPDTQYF. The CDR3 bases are TGTGCCAGCAGCGTAGTGGATAGGGGACCCGATACGCAGTATTTT.

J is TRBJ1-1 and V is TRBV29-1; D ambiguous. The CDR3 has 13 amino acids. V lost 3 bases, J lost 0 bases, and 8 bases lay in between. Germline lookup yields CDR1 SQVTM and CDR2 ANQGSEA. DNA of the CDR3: TGCAGCGTTGAGGGCACGGTGAACACTGAAGCTTTCTTT. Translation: CSVEGTVNTEAFF.

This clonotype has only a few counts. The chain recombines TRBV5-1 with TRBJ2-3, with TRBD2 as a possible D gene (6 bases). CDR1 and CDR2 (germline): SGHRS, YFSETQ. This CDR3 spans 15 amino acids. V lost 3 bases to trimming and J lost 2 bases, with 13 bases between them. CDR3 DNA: TGCGCCAGCAGCTACCGGGACTTTCTCACAGATACGCAGTATTTT. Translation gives CASSYRDFLTDTQYF.

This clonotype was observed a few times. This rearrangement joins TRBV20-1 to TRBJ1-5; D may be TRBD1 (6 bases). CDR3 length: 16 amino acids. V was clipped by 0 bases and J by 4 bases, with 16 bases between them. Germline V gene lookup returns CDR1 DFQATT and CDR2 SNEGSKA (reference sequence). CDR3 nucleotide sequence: TGCAGTGCTAGAGATTTGATGGGGCAGGGGAATCAGCCCCAGCATTTT. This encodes CSARDLMGQGNQPQHF.

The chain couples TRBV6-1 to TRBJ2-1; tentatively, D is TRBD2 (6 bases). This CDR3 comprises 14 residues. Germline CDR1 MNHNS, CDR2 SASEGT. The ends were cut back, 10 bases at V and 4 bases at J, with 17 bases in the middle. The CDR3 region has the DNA TGTGCCACCTCCGGGGACTCCTTTTACAATGAGCAGTTCTTC. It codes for CATSGDSFYNEQFF.

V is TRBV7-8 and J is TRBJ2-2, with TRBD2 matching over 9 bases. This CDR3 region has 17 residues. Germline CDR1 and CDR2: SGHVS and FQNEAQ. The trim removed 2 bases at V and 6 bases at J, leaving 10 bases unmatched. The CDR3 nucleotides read TGTGCCAGCAGCTTAAGCTGGACTAGCGAAAGGGCCGGGGAGCTGTTTTTT. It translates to CASSLSWTSERAGELFF.

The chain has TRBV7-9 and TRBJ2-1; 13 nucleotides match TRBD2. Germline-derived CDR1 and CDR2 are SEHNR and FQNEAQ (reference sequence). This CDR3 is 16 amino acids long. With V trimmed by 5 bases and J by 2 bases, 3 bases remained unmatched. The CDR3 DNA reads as TGTGCCAGCAGCCCGACTAGCGGGAGGACCTACAATGAGCAGTTCTTC. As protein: CASSPTSGRTYNEQFF.

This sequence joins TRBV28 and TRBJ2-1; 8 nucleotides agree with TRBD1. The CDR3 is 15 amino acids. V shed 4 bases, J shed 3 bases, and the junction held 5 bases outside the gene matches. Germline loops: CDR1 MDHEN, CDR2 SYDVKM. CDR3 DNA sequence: TGTGCCAGCAGTTCCAGGGGGCTGCTCTACAATGAGCAGTTCTTC. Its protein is CASSSRGLLYNEQFF.

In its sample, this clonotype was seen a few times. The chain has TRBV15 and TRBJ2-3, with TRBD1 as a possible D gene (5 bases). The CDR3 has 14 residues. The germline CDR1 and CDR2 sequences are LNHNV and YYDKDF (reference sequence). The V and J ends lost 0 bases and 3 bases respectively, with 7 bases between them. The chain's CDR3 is CATSRDPGTDTQYF. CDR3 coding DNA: TGTGCCACCAGCAGAGATCCAGGGACAGATACGCAGTATTTT.

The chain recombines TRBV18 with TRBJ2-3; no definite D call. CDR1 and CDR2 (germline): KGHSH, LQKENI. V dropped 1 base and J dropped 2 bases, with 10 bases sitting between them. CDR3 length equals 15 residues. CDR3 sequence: CASSPQGGPTDTQYF. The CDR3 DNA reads TGTGCCAGCTCACCACAGGGTGGGCCCACAGATACGCAGTATTTT.

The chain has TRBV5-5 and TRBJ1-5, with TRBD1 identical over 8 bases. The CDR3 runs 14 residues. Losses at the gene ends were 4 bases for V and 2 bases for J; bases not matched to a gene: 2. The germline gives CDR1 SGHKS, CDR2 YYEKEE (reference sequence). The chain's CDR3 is CASSEDRGNQPQHF. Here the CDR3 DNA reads TGTGCCAGCAGCGAGGACAGGGGCAATCAGCCCCAGCATTTT.

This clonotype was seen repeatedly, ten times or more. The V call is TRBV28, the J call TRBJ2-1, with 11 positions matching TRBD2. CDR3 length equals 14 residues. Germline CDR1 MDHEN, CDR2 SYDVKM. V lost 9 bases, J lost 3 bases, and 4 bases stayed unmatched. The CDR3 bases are TGTGCCAGTGCCGGGACTAGCGGCTACAATGAGCAGTTCTTC. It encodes CASAGTSGYNEQFF.

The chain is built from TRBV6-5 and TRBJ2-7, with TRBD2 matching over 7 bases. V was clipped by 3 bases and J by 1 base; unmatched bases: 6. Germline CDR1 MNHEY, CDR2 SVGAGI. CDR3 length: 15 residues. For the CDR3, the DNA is TGTGCCAGCAGTTATCTTCCGGGACTATCCTACGAGCAGTACTTC. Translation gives CASSYLPGLSYEQYF.

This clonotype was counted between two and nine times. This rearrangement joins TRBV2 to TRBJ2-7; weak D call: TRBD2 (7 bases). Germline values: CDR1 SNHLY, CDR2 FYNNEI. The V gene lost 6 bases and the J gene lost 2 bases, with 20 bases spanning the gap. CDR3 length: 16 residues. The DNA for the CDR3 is TGTGCCAGCAGCTCCCACACGGGGGGCGTCACCTACGAGCAGTACTTC. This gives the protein CASSSHTGGVTYEQYF.

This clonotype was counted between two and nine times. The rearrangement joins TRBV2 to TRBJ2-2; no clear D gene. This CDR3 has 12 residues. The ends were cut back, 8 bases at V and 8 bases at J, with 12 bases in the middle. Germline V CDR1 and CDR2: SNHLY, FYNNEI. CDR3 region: CASGRLGGELFF. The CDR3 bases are TGTGCCAGCGGCCGTTTAGGAGGGGAGCTGTTTTTT.